This TCR beta chain was identified in a study of blood T cell repertoires in COVID-19. Study information: Sources were T cells, B-cell-depleted T cells, or PBMCs; the material itself was cDNA or gDNA.

The CDR3 extends over 13 amino acids. The V end was cut by 9 bases, the J end by 6 bases, with 17 bases between. Germline V gene lookup returns CDR1 KGHDR and CDR2 SFDVKD. Per the original methods: How many nucleated cells were present was estimated from reference gene primer amplification. Libraries were prepared by immunoSEQ multiplex PCR; TCRdb keeps only in-frame clonotypes and omits some of them. V, J and clone size were drawn from that table, and D and trimming were deduced from the DNA. The profile shows about 300,000 clones, over 70% of them singletons. Sequenced input: peripheral blood. The TCR was taken from a woman aged 40 to 50 who had recovered from COVID-19. The chain couples TRBV24-1 to TRBJ2-7; tentatively, D is TRBD2 (6 bases). The CDR3, as DNA: TGTGCCACCTCCCACGCGGAGGGCGGCGAGCAGTACTTC. As protein: CATSHAEGGEQYF.